This TCR beta chain was sequenced during a study of vaccination effects on CD4 cells after COVID-19. Across the whole study: Sampling occurred a median 72 days post second dose, range 14 to 241. The study, taken as a whole, reports: After vaccination of healthy people, only 1 of 255 vaccine-induced clones cross-reacted with common cold coronaviruses.

Only in-frame clones appear in the TCRdb table, and some are missing; sequencing was by immunoSEQ multiplex PCR. The data contain over 80,000 clones, under 85% of them seen just once; the ten biggest clones take up around 1.1%. A note on this clone: Its antigen remains unknown.

Expansion with viral peptide pools was applied to antigen-specific CD4+ T cells by the ViraFEST assay prior to sequencing. Having been cultured for about ten days, the cells underwent CD4+ T cell isolation. Participants received two doses of either the BNT162b2 or mRNA-1273 vaccine. With around 9.4 ug/ml peptides and roughly 9.4 IU/ml IL-2, around 2.1 million PBMC per well were cultured. In the cultures, half the medium was exchanged for IL-2 medium on days 3 and 7. The material sequenced was CD4+ T cells from PBMCs cultured with HCoV-OC43 spike peptides, taken after COVID-19 vaccination. Subset meaning: HCoV-OC43 spike overlapping peptide pool stimulation. The source of this sequence is a human donor who received a COVID-19 vaccine.

CDR3 protein: CATSPGVGGEQFF. In DNA, the CDR3 is TGTGCCACCAGTCCAGGGGTCGGTGGAGAGCAGTTCTTC. The chain recombines TRBV15 with TRBJ2-1, with a tentative D call TRBD1 (6 bases). Germline V gene sequence: CDR1 LNHNV, CDR2 YYDKDF (reference sequence). The CDR3 has 13 residues. The V end was cut by 6 bases, the J end by 10 bases, with 16 bases between. Filled out from reference TRBV15 and TRBJ2-1, the complete variable domain reads DAMVIQNPRYQVTQFGKPVTLSCSQTLNHNVMYWYQQKSSQAPKLLFHYYDKDFNNEADTPDNFQSRRPNTSFCFLDIRSPGLGDTAMYLCATSPGVGGEQFFGPGTRLTVL.